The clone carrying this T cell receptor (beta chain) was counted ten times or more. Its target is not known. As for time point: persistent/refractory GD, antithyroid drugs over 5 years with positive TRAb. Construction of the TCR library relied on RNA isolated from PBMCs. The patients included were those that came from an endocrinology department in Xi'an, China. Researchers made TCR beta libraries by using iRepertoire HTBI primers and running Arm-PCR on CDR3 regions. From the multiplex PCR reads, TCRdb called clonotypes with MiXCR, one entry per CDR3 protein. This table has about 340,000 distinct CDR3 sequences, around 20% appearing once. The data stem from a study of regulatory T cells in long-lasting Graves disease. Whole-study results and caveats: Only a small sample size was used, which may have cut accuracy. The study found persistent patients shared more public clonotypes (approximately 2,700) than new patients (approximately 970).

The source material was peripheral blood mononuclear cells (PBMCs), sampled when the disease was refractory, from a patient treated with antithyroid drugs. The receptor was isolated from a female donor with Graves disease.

The CDR3 region has the DNA TGTGCCATCAGCCGGGACAAATATAGCAATCAGCCCCAGCATTTT. Its translation is CAISRDKYSNQPQHF. The V gene is TRBV10-3, the J gene TRBJ1-5; TRBD1 might be the D (6 bases). Germline-derived CDR1 and CDR2 are ENHRY and SYGVKD. V was pared by 6 bases and J by 0 bases, with 12 bases between. The CDR3 consists of 15 residues.